This T cell receptor beta chain was obtained from a study of CD4 T cells in relation to SARS-CoV-2 and coronaviruses (dated by TCRdb to the early 2020s). Regarding the research as a whole: In the ViraFEST assay, PBMCs were grown with antigen for approximately 9 days, and TCR beta CDR3s were then sequenced to identify antigen-specific clonal expansions. The negative reference condition was either a culture with an HIV-1 Nef peptide pool or a culture with no peptide. Shared crossreactive spike epitopes were mapped to their HLA restriction using patient-derived lymphoblastoid cell lines. At the level of individual TCR clonotypes, the study evaluated whether memory CD4+ T cells crossreact between the spike proteins of SARS-CoV-2 and those of common cold coronaviruses. The Adaptive Biotechnologies TCR-sequencing kit was used for samples from a few pre-COVID donors and for the naive versus memory experiments, whereas the other data were Illumina-based. Expansion assays from other donors in the study were sequenced with a different, Illumina-based TCR-beta assay. Overall study outcomes, separate from this receptor: The study was constrained by small numbers of patients and of tested TCRs. Crossreactive clones showed significantly weaker SARS-CoV-2-driven expansion than monoreactive clones, consistent with antigenic imprinting. In 65% to 70% of donors, memory CD4+ clonotypes turned up that crossrecognized SARS-CoV-2 and at least one common cold coronavirus spike. Pre-pandemic and post-infection samples were not both contributed by any donor, so tracing of the source of pre-existing responses was limited. Since the crossreactivity analysis centred on spike protein, crossreactivity against other viral proteins was not assessed.

In the case of this clone: Its specific antigen is unknown. No base quality information exists; no much larger clone differs at one position.

The V end gives up 6 bases and the J end 5 bases, leaving 11 bases in the junction not matched to a gene. From a lookup of the germline V gene (reference sequence), CDR1 and CDR2 are MNHEY and SMNVEV. Inclusive of the bounding cysteine and phenylalanine, the CDR3 is 17 residues long. The DNA shown is the 51-base CDR3, in frame from base 1. CD4+ T cells from unexposed donors were collected before the COVID-19 pandemic (2011-2018). The EasySep CD4+ T cell isolation kit was used to isolate CD4+ T cells once the cultures had run for about 10 days. As far as cell numbers permitted, CD4+ T cells from unexposed donors were tested for reactivity against SARS-CoV-2 S and N as well as four spike pools from common cold coronaviruses. Each well received under 2.5 million PBMCs, cultured in IMDM supplemented with about 5% human AB serum and approximately 9.7 IU/ml IL-2. Half of the culture medium was replaced with fresh IL-2-containing medium on days 3 and 7. Triplicate replicate wells were generally used for each peptide culture condition. The leukapheresis product for the unexposed donors was obtained through commercial purchase. Ficoll-Paque PLUS gradient centrifugation was used to isolate PBMCs from leukapheresis product or whole blood. PBMCs were either cryopreserved at -140 degrees C or used fresh in the expansion assay. The QIAamp Micro DNA Kit was used to extract genomic DNA from the CD4+ T cells.

Receptors were amplified or captured by the immunoSEQ multiplex PCR assay. On the study's bioinformatics: Preprocessing removed nonproductive sequences and CDR3s not starting with C, not ending with F or W, or shorter than 7 amino acids. Antigen-specific clonotypes were called with the MANAFEST web app, based on expansion relative to reference and other culture wells. A clone counted as positive if significantly expanded in 2 of 3 replicate wells versus the reference culture at FDR below 0.05. To be called positive, a clone also had to show significant expansion compared with every other tandem well and an odds ratio greater than 5. CDR3 homology was measured as pairwise Levenshtein distance, computed with the stringdist R package after trimming three terminal residues from each end. Here the immuneACCESS table is served through TCRdb, limited to in-frame sequences with V and J called. Missing clones are a known gap in these copies; in checked studies unresolved V genes cover under half, and the rest lacks a known reason. V and J calls and clone size come straight from that table; D and trimming were deduced from the DNA. In all, the sample holds just over 15,000 clones, and roughly 71% of those were seen once. The ten largest clones capture more than 25% of the sample.

This clonotype was sampled from a human donor in good health. The chain links TRBV27 with TRBJ2-2; 11 middle bases align to TRBD1. The sequencing sample was made of CD4+ T cells from PBMCs, cultured in vitro. The sequence in DNA is TGTGCCAGCAGATCACTAGGGACAGGGGGTCGAACCGGGGAGCTGTTTTTT. Its protein reads: CASRSLGTGGRTGELFF.